This T cell receptor beta chain was identified in a study of tumor-infiltrating lymphocytes in primary liver carcinoma. Study observations and caveats: Blood fell significantly below tumors in its top-250-clone fraction (p = 0.039).

V dropped 2 bases and J dropped 6 bases, with 12 bases sitting between them. The CDR3 is made up of 14 amino acids. The germline V gene encodes CDR1 SGHRS and CDR2 YFSETQ. This clonotype occurred many times. Antigen: not known. Between roughly 20 and 32 mg of unsorted bulk tissue served as the source from which RNA and DNA were co-extracted. The researchers produced TCR beta cDNA from around 0.5 ug total RNA with a constant-region primer. Nested multiplex PCR, run for three rounds with slightly modified ARM-PCR, yielded TCR beta libraries. TRBV1-TRBV30 forward and Cbeta reverse primers drove the first two roughly 11-cycle rounds. Via MiXCR, TCRdb re-called the multiplex PCR reads, giving one row per CDR3 protein. The repertoire holds approximately 73,000 distinct CDR3 sequences, with about 70% as singletons.

Material for sequencing was liver tumor tissue from sampling region 4. The subset denotes: tumor region T4, right-lateral pole. This clonotype was sampled from an older woman with primary liver carcinoma and hepatitis B virus infection. The chain recombines TRBV5-1 with TRBJ2-1, with D tentatively TRBD1 (6 bases). CDR3 bases: TGCGCCAGCAGCTTCCCTAGCAGGGGCAATGAGCAGTTCTTC. Protein: CASSFPSRGNEQFF.